The 9 T cell receptor beta chains given below trace back to one sample, sequenced in a study of shared clonotypes between healthy human individuals. CD8 cells classed as naive were CD45RO-negative and positively selected for CCR7, excluding terminally differentiated effector memory CD45RA+ cells. Produced via immunoSEQ multiplex PCR; TCRdb's table is partial and in-frame only. The repertoire holds around 1,900,000 clones, around 93% seen once, with 1.5% to 2% in the top ten. The sample taken for sequencing was naive CD8+ T cells from PBMCs. Receptor source: a young man in good health. Some clones in this sample may be carry-over from other donors' samples.

The chain combines TRBV28 with TRBJ1-3; D unresolved. The CDR3 covers 13 residues. Germline CDR1 MDHEN, CDR2 SYDVKM. V shed 7 bases and J shed 1 base, with 8 bases lying between them. CDR3 amino acids: CASKEYSGNTIYF. CDR3 DNA sequence: TGTGCCAGCAAAGAGTATTCTGGAAACACCATATATTTT. Looking up the rest from reference TRBV28 and TRBJ1-3 gives the full variable domain: DVKVTQSSRYLVKRTGEKVFLECVQDMDHENMFWYRQDPGLGLRLIYFSYDVKMKEKGDIPEGYSVSREKKERFSLILESASTNQTSMYLCASKEYSGNTIYFGEGSWLTVV.

The V call is TRBV5-6, the J call TRBJ1-2; a possible D gene is TRBD1 (5 bases). The V gene lost 4 bases and the J gene lost 3 bases, with 13 bases spanning the gap. Looked up from germline, CDR1 is SGHDT and CDR2 is YYEEEE. This CDR3 is built from 14 residues. CDR3 coding DNA: TGTGCCAGCAGCGGGGGACCGAGGGACTATGGCTACACCTTC. This codes for CASSGGPRDYGYTF.

The J gene is TRBJ1-5, the V gene TRBV15; the match to TRBD1 covers 8 bases. The V segment lost 1 base and the J segment 3 bases; nucleotides outside the gene matches: 8. Germline V gene lookup returns CDR1 LNHNV and CDR2 YYDKDF (reference sequence). The CDR3 runs 17 residues. CDR3 sequence: CATSRGSTDRDNQPQHF. The DNA of the CDR3 is TGTGCCACCAGCAGAGGTTCCACGGACAGGGACAATCAGCCCCAGCATTTT.

This chain joins TRBV27 and TRBJ2-7, with D perhaps TRBD1 (6 bases). CDR1 is MNHEY and CDR2 is SMNVEV in the germline V gene (reference sequence). The V end was cut by 2 bases, the J end by 3 bases, with 20 bases between. This CDR3 is 17 amino acids long. The CDR3 reads CASSLENPGHGLYEQYF. CDR3 nucleotides: TGTGCCAGCAGTTTAGAAAATCCGGGACACGGCCTCTACGAGCAGTACTTC.

The chain is built from TRBV19 and TRBJ2-1; D is possibly TRBD2 (6 bases). This CDR3 contains 12 residues. V lost 4 bases and J lost 9, with 10 bases in between. Germline CDR1 is LNHDA and CDR2 is SQIVND (reference sequence). In DNA, the CDR3 is TGTGCCAGTAGTACCGGACTAAGTGAGCAGTTCTTC. Protein product: CASSTGLSEQFF.

V gene TRBV7-8 combines with J gene TRBJ2-1; 7 bases align to TRBD2. The germline V gene encodes CDR1 SGHVS and CDR2 FQNEAQ. CDR3 length equals 17 residues. Germline trimming cut 1 base from V and 3 bases from J; bases unmatched to any gene: 9. The CDR3 DNA sequence: TGTGCCAGCAGCTTAGAGTACCTAGCGGAAATCTACAATGAGCAGTTCTTC. This sequence encodes CASSLEYLAEIYNEQFF.

This chain links TRBV2 with TRBJ2-7; the D gene is possibly TRBD1 (8 bases). This CDR3 comprises 15 residues. Between the trimmed V and J ends, which lost 6 bases and 1 base, there was a span of 16 bases. Germline V gives CDR1 SNHLY, CDR2 FYNNEI. CDR3 residues: CASSVTGGGSYEQYF. The CDR3 coding sequence is TGTGCCAGCAGCGTAACAGGGGGAGGGTCCTACGAGCAGTACTTC.

This clone was recorded a few times. The chain uses TRBV6-5 and TRBJ1-1, with TRBD1 matching 7 bases. Germline CDR1 MNHEY, CDR2 SVGAGI. Losses at the gene ends were 6 bases for V and 9 bases for J; bases not matched to a gene: 4. This CDR3 contains 11 residues. CDR3 nucleotides: TGTGCCAGCAGCGGACAGGAACAAGCTTTCTTT. Protein product: CASSGQEQAFF.

This chain joins TRBV7-8 and TRBJ1-3; the D gene is possibly TRBD1 (5 bases). Germline CDR1 and CDR2: SGHVS and FQNEAQ. V dropped 0 bases and J dropped 3 bases, with 9 bases sitting between them. The CDR3 covers 15 residues. The DNA of the CDR3 is TGTGCCAGCAGCTTAGCGCGTGGGGGTGGAAACACCATATATTTT. It translates to CASSLARGGGNTIYF.